Listed below are T cell receptor beta chains from one sample, sequenced in a study of a mutant IDH1 vaccine in newly diagnosed glioma. Assay: immunoSEQ multiplex PCR; the TCRdb copy retains only in-frame clones and omits some. The profile shows about 92,000 clones, about four fifths of them singletons. The sequenced sample was PBMCs, obtained from a glioma patient treated with radiotherapy, temozolomide or both. These receptors came from a man aged 40-49 years with glioma. Both conserved end residues are trimmed from each CDR3.

len	v_gene	j_gene	CDR3aa
13	TRBV2	TRBJ2-1	ASSKGRSSYNEQF
15	TRBV5-1	TRBJ2-1	ASSLAGRQGREDEQF
13	TRBV7-2	TRBJ1-6	ASSFEGSRNSPLH
13	TRBV5-1	TRBJ2-1	ASTPLAGEDNEQF
14	TRBV7-2	TRBJ2-4	ASSPMGAGAKNIQY
12	TRBV7-2	TRBJ2-7	ASSLAGGPYEQY
11	TRBV5-1	TRBJ2-7	ASSYGGPYEQY
14	TRBV4-2	TRBJ1-2	ASSQDGTAPLYGYT
15	TRBV29-1	TRBJ2-1	SVEGFSGTSSYNEQF
12	TRBV7-8	TRBJ1-2	ASSSGGFYYGYT
13	TRBV27	TRBJ2-7	ASSTPGTGGHEQY
12	TRBV7-8	TRBJ2-5	ASSETSGLRAQY
14	TRBV5-6	TRBJ2-2	ASSLRDLRDTGELF
14	TRBV30	TRBJ2-6	AWSTTSGGRANVLT
9	TRBV7-9	TRBJ2-7	ASSLADEQY
9	TRBV6-1	TRBJ1-1	ASSKDGRHF
12	TRBV4-1	TRBJ2-7	ASSQGSGMYEQY
12	TRBV7-2	TRBJ1-3	ASRRDNSGNTIY
11	TRBV10-3	TRBJ2-3	AISEGTSDTQY
13	TRBV28	TRBJ2-7	ASSPDRGRGYEQY
12	TRBV5-1	TRBJ1-1	ASSLGQEYTEAF
12	TRBV6-6	TRBJ2-1	ASSPLGPLDEQF
11	TRBV19	TRBJ1-1	ASSIKRGTEAF
10	TRBV2	TRBJ2-7	ASRPDRGEQY
12	TRBV13	TRBJ2-1	ASSSTGRWNEQF
12	TRBV5-1	TRBJ2-7	ASSPRGQSYEQY
14	TRBV9	TRBJ2-3	ASSGPGQGSRGTQY
13	TRBV6-1	TRBJ1-3	ASSESTDSGNTIY
11	TRBV10-1	TRBJ2-7	ASTPDGSYEQY
10	TRBV30	TRBJ2-5	AWATGSETQY
12	TRBV28	TRBJ2-5	ASNMAGALEAQY
14	TRBV4-2	TRBJ1-2	ASSQEPKDSGYGYT
14	TRBV5-1	TRBJ2-5	ASSLLARPEQETQY
9	TRBV5-1	TRBJ2-3	ASSEADTQY
10	TRBV7-2	TRBJ1-5	ASGGSNQPQH
11	TRBV9	TRBJ2-7	ASSVAESYEQY
16	TRBV27	TRBJ2-5	ASSPTPTGLGYGETQY
14	TRBV23-1	TRBJ2-3	ASSQNPTPRTDTQY
13	TRBV7-9	TRBJ1-1	ASSLEMNMNTEAF
14	TRBV6-1	TRBJ1-4	ASSEALWRTNEKLF
13	TRBV6-6	TRBJ1-1	ASSYSRRGNTEAF